The 15 T cell receptor beta chains reported below all come from one sample, sequenced in a study of T cell responses to AZD1222 COVID-19 vaccine. Clones were read by immunoSEQ multiplex PCR, and TCRdb kept only the in-frame ones, dropping some. The sample holds 160,000 or so clones, around 90% seen once. The material sequenced was peripheral blood, taken on day 0 of AZD1222 vaccination. All receptors come from an adult in good health.

The chain recombines TRBV18 with TRBJ2-3, with a tentative D call TRBD2 (6 bases). CDR1 and CDR2 from the germline V gene are KGHSH and LQKENI. The CDR3 is 17 residues long. V dropped 6 bases and J dropped 3 bases, with 22 bases sitting between them. The CDR3 spells CASSLPGLRFWTDTQYF. Here the CDR3 DNA reads TGTGCCAGCTCGCTCCCGGGACTGCGGTTCTGGACAGATACGCAGTATTTT.

This clone was detected only once. The CDR3 reads CSIEGTETYEQYF. In DNA, the CDR3 is TGCAGCATCGAGGGGACAGAGACCTACGAGCAGTACTTC. V and J are TRBV29-1 and TRBJ2-7; 7 positions agree with TRBD1. V dropped 8 bases and J dropped 2; count of bases not matched to a gene: 9. CDR3 length: 13 residues. CDR1 is SQVTM and CDR2 is ANQGSEA in the germline V gene.

The chain recombines TRBV7-9 with TRBJ1-1; 9 bases agree with TRBD1. CDR3 size: 16 residues. Looked up from germline, CDR1 is SEHNR and CDR2 is FQNEAQ (reference sequence). V shed 5 bases, J shed 1 base, and the junction held 8 bases outside the gene matches. Here the CDR3 reads CASSLVPGQGNTEAFF. Here the CDR3 DNA reads TGTGCCAGCAGCCTAGTACCGGGACAGGGGAACACTGAAGCTTTCTTT.

The J gene is TRBJ2-3, the V gene TRBV3-1 (or the pseudogene TRBV3-2); 7 bases align to TRBD2. J gave up 0 bases and V 0 bases, and 0 bases lay outside the gene matches. The CDR3 is 15 amino acids. The germline V gene has CDR1 LGHDT and CDR2 YNNKEL (reference sequence). Here the CDR3 DNA reads TGTGCCAGCAGCCAAGACGGGGGGAGCACAGATACGCAGTATTTT. Protein: CASSQDGGSTDTQYF.

The chain recombines TRBV12-3 or TRBV12-4 with TRBJ2-1; D remains ambiguous. V lost 1 base and J 6 bases, leaving 7 bases between the germline ends. CDR3 length equals 13 residues. CDR3 loop: CASSLDAANEQFF. The CDR3, as DNA: TGTGCCAGCAGTTTAGATGCTGCCAATGAGCAGTTCTTC.

The chain recombines TRBV5-4 with TRBJ2-4, with D perhaps matching TRBD2 (5 bases). Deletions cut 4 bases from V and 0 bases from J, with 20 bases between. Germline V gene sequence: CDR1 SGHNT, CDR2 YYREEE (reference sequence). This CDR3 has 18 residues. In DNA form, the CDR3 reads TGTGCCAGCAGCCCCATGCGGAGCGGAGCTCTAGCCAAAAACATTCAGTACTTC. This encodes CASSPMRSGALAKNIQYF.

This chain uses TRBV5-1 with TRBJ2-2; D possibly corresponds to TRBD1 (7 bases). Looked up from germline, CDR1 is SGHRS and CDR2 is YFSETQ. The ends were cut back, 4 bases at V and 7 bases at J, with 14 bases in the middle. CDR3 length: 14 residues. Here the CDR3 DNA reads TGCGCCAGCAGCAACGGACAGGAGGGCGGGGAGCTGTTTTTT. Its protein product is CASSNGQEGGELFF.

The CDR3 loop reads CASSPTGTGAIVEQFF. In DNA form, the CDR3 reads TGTGCCAGCAGTCCGACCGGGACAGGGGCCATCGTTGAGCAGTTCTTC. The genes are TRBV9 and TRBJ2-1; 10 bases match TRBD1. With 5 bases clipped from V and 9 bases from J, the junction kept 14 bases outside the gene matches. Germline V gene lookup returns CDR1 SGDLS and CDR2 YYNGEE. This CDR3 is 16 amino acids long. The full variable domain, its missing parts supplied by reference TRBV9 and TRBJ2-1, is DSGVTQTPKHLITATGQRVTLRCSPRSGDLSVYWYQQSLDQGLQFLIQYYNGEERAKGNILERFSAQQFPDLHSELNLSSLELGDSALYFCASSPTGTGAIVEQFFGPGTRLTVL.

The V call is TRBV5-1, the J call TRBJ1-1, with no clear D. This CDR3 has 15 residues. V was pared by 4 bases and J by 2 bases, with 15 bases between. From germline, CDR1 is SGHRS and CDR2 YFSETQ. The CDR3 DNA is TGCGCCAGCAGCATATGGACGGATTCTAACACTGAAGCTTTCTTT. It codes for CASSIWTDSNTEAFF.

As for this clone: In the same sample, other DNA sequences code for this CDR3. This rearrangement joins TRBV6-1 to TRBJ1-3; D is uncertain. The CDR3 is 14 amino acids. From germline, CDR1 is MNHNS and CDR2 SASEGT. The V and J ends lost 3 bases and 0 bases respectively, with 6 bases between them. CDR3 sequence (DNA): TGTGCCAGCAGTGACAGGAGCTCTGGAAACACCATATATTTT. Translating it yields CASSDRSSGNTIYF.

This clone occurred a few times. The chain has TRBV25-1 and TRBJ1-3; D unclear. The germline V and J ends were trimmed by 2 bases and 1 base, with 6 bases remaining between them. Germline CDR1 is MGHDK and CDR2 is SYGVNS. CDR3 length: 14 residues. CDR3 residues: CASSEEASGNTIYF. Here the CDR3 DNA reads TGTGCCAGCAGTGAAGAGGCGTCTGGAAACACCATATATTTT.

Of note for this clone: This CDR3 is also generated by other DNA sequences in the sample. The V gene is TRBV6-1, the J gene TRBJ1-1; D gene uncertain. Trimming left V 0 bases short and J 0 bases short, with 8 bases between. Germline CDR1 is MNHNS and CDR2 is SASEGT. The CDR3 consists of 15 residues. The CDR3 spells CASSEAGRMNTEAFF. DNA for the CDR3: TGTGCCAGCAGTGAAGCTGGCAGGATGAACACTGAAGCTTTCTTT.

V gene TRBV7-9 combines with J gene TRBJ1-2; D might be TRBD1 (5 bases). CDR3 length: 11 residues. V was clipped by 3 bases and J by 7 bases, with 6 bases between them. Germline V lookup: CDR1 SEHNR, CDR2 FQNEAQ (reference sequence). The CDR3 DNA is TGTGCCAGCAGCTTTGGGGGTGGCTACACCTTC. This encodes CASSFGGGYTF.

This clone showed up just once. This sample includes further DNA sequences coding for the same CDR3. The chain is built from TRBV6-5 and TRBJ1-2; tentatively, D is TRBD1 (6 bases). Deletions cut 0 bases from V and 5 bases from J, with 7 bases between. CDR1 MNHEY and CDR2 SVGAGI come from the germline V gene. The CDR3 extends over 13 amino acids. CDR3 bases: TGTGCCAGCAGTTACTCAGGGGGTTATGGCTACACCTTC. Protein sequence: CASSYSGGYGYTF.

The chain links TRBV7-8 to TRBJ2-3; 8 bases align to TRBD2. CDR3 length: 17 residues. Germline CDR1 SGHVS, CDR2 FQNEAQ. The junction had 8 bases not matched to a gene; V was cut back by 1 base and J by 2 bases. The CDR3 nucleotides read TGTGCCAGCAGCTTAGTCGAGTTAGCGGGATTCACAGATACGCAGTATTTT. Residues: CASSLVELAGFTDTQYF.